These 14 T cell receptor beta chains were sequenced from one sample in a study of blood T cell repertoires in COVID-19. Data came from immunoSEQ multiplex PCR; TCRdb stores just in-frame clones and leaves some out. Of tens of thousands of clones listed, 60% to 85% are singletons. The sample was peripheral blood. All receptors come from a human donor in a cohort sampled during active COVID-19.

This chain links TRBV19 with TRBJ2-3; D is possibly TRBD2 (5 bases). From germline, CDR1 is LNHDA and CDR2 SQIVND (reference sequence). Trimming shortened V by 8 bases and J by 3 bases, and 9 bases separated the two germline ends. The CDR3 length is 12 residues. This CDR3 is CASRGETDTQYF. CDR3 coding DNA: TGTGCCAGTCGGGGTGAGACAGATACGCAGTATTTT.

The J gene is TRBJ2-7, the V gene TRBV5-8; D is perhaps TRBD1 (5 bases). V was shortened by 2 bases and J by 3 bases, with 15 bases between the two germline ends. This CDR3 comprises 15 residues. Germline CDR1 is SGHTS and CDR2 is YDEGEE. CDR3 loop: CASSFSSTGNYEQYF. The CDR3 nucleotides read TGTGCCAGCAGCTTTTCATCTACAGGAAACTACGAGCAGTACTTC.

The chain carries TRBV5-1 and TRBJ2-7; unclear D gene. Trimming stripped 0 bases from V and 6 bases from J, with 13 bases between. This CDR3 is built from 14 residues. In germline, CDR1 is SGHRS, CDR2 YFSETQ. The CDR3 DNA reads TGCGCCAGCAGCTTGGCGGTGGTCGGGTTCGAGCAGTACTTC. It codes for CASSLAVVGFEQYF. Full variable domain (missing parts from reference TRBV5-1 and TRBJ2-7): KAGVTQTPRYLIKTRGQQVTLSCSPISGHRSVSWYQQTPGQGLQFLFEYFSETQRNKGNFPGRFSGRQFSNSRSEMNVSTLELGDSALYLCASSLAVVGFEQYFGPGTRLTVT.

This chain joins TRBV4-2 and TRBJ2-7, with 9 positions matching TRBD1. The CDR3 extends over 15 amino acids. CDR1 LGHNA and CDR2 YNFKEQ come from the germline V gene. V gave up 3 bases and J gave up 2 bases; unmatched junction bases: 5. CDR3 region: CASSHPGQGPYEQYF. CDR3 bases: TGTGCCAGCAGCCACCCGGGACAGGGCCCCTACGAGCAGTACTTC.

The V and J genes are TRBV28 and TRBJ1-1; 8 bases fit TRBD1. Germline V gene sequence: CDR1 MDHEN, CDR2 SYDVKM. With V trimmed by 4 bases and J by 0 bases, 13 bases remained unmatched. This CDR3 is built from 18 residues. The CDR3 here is CASSSMTQGVKLNTEAFF. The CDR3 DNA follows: TGTGCCAGCAGTTCTATGACACAGGGGGTCAAGTTGAACACTGAAGCTTTCTTT.

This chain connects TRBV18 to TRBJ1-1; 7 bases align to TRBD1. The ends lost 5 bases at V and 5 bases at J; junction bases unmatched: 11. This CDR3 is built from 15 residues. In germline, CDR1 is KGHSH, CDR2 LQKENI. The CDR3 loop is CASSATRGRGTEAFF. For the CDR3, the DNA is TGTGCCAGCTCAGCAACGAGGGGGCGCGGGACTGAAGCTTTCTTT.

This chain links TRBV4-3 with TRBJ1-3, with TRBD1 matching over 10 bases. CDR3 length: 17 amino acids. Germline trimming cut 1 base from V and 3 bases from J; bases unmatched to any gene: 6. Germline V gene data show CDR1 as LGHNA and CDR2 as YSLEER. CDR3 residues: CASSQVAGTGVGNTIYF. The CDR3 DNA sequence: TGCGCCAGCAGCCAAGTAGCCGGGACAGGGGTTGGAAACACCATATATTTT.

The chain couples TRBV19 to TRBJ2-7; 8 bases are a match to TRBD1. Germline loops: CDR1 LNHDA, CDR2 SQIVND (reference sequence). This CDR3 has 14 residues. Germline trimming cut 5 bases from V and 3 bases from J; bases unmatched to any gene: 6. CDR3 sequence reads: CASSPQGAFYEQYF. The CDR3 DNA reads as TGTGCCAGTAGTCCCCAGGGGGCTTTCTACGAGCAGTACTTC.

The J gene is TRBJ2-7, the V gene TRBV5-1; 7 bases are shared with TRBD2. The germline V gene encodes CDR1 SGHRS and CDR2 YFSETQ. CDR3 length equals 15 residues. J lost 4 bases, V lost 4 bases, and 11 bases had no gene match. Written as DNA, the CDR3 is TGCGCCAGCAGCCCCGGATGGGAGGGTCGGTACGAGCAGTACTTC. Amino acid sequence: CASSPGWEGRYEQYF.

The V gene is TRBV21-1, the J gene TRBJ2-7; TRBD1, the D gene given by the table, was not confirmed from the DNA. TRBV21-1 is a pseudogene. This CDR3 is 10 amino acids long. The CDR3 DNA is TGTGCCAGCAGCCAGGGTCTGCAGTACTTC. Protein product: CASSQGLQYF.

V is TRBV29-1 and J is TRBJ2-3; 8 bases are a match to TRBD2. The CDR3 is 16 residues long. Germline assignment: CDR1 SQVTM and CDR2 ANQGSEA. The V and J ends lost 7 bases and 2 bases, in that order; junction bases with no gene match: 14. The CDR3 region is CSGYSVGLGPTDTQYF. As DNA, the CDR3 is TGCAGCGGTTATTCTGTGGGACTAGGCCCCACAGATACGCAGTATTTT.

The CDR3 loop is CASSSIAGGLGAQYF. CDR3 coding DNA: TGTGCCAGCAGTTCAATAGCGGGAGGCCTCGGGGCGCAGTATTTT. The chain links TRBV28 to TRBJ2-3; 10 bases map to TRBD2. The J segment lost 10 bases and the V segment lost 4 bases, leaving 11 bases of the junction unmatched. The CDR3 consists of 15 residues. The V gene's germline CDR1 is MDHEN and CDR2 SYDVKM.

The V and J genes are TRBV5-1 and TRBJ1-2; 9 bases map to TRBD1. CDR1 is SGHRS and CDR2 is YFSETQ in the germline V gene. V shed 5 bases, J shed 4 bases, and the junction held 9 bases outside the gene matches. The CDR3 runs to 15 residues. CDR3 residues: CASRQGTGILYGYTF. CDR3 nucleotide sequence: TGCGCCAGCAGGCAGGGGACAGGGATTCTCTATGGCTACACCTTC.

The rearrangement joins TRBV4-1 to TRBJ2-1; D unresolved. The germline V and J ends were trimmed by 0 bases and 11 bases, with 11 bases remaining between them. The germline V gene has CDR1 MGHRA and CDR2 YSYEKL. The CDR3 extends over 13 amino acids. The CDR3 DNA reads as TGCGCCAGCAGCCAAGAATTGAGCAGGAAGCAGTTCTTC. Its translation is CASSQELSRKQFF.